The clone carrying this T cell receptor beta chain was recorded at least ten times. The antigen remains unidentified. These data originate in a study of T-cell reconstitution after alpha-beta-depleted transplantation in children. Whole-study findings and limits: It was reported that alpha-beta T cells came from several hundred expanded graft clones (about two months after transplant).

A library of TCRbeta sequences, prepared with unique molecular identifiers, was generated. A single record per CDR3 protein comes from TCRdb applying MiXCR to the PCR reads. Of about 440,000 distinct CDR3 sequences detected, around two fifths appear once; the ten largest clones hold 25% to 30%. Germline lookup yields CDR1 SNHLY and CDR2 FYNNEI. V lost 7 bases, J lost 5 bases, and 21 bases stayed unmatched. This CDR3 has 18 amino acids. The chain couples TRBV2 to TRBJ2-3; 7 nucleotides line up with TRBD2. This material consisted of PBMCs, taken before TCRalphabeta/CD19-depleted stem cell transplant. The TCR comes from a girl aged 2 to 9 with aplastic anemia, due to receive a stem cell transplant. CDR3 DNA sequence: TGTGCCAGCATTGGGGGGGTTTCCGGGACTTCTAAAGGAGATACGCAGTATTTT. It translates to CASIGGVSGTSKGDTQYF. The variable domain in full, with the rest retrieved from reference TRBV2 and TRBJ2-3, is EPEVTQTPSHQVTQMGQEVILRCVPISNHLYFYWYRQILGQKVEFLVSFYNNEISEKSEIFDDQFSVERPDGSNFTLKIRSTKLEDSAMYFCASIGGVSGTSKGDTQYFGPGTRLTVL.